This T cell receptor (beta chain) was recovered during a study of Ad26.COV2.S vaccination and SARS-CoV-2 variants. The sample's treatment: some 20 received Ad26.COV2.S at low or high dose, single or two shots; about 5 received placebo; per-sample allocation not given. Collection of samples fell on day 63 after the first vaccine or placebo injection. Assay: immunoSEQ multiplex PCR; the TCRdb copy retains only in-frame clones and omits some. The data contain over 200,000 clones, roughly 90% of them seen just once; the ten biggest clones take up about 11%. The germline gives CDR1 KGHSH, CDR2 LQKENI. CDR3 length: 14 residues. The junction had 3 bases not matched to a gene; V was cut back by 3 bases and J by 4 bases.

The material sequenced was peripheral blood, taken in a trial of Ad26.COV2.S vaccine versus placebo. The clonotype comes from a person aged 18-60 years who received the Ad26.COV2.S COVID-19 vaccine or a placebo. This chain links TRBV18 with TRBJ1-2; 9 bases are a match to TRBD1. Here the CDR3 reads CASSPYRGLYGYTF. CDR3 nucleotides: TGTGCCAGCTCACCGTACAGGGGGCTCTATGGCTACACCTTC.